This note documents a single T cell receptor (beta chain) sequence. What it binds is not known. The data were taken from a study of T cell repertoires in cytomegalovirus infection. Turning to the study itself: Both a matching HLA type and CMV infection were indicated by public TCR beta signatures.

TCRdb ran MiXCR on the reads and lists one entry per CDR3 protein. The table has about 310,000 distinct CDR3 sequences, 17% seen once. Study-wide results and limits: It was HLA-C-restricted CMV-specific TCR beta clonotypes that dominated the response ex vivo.

The CDR3 covers 15 residues. The V end was cut by 2 bases, the J end by 3 bases, with 13 bases between. Germline values: CDR1 MNHEY, CDR2 SMNVEV (reference sequence). Sequenced: PBMCs. The TCR was taken from a human donor in good health (CMV status not recorded). Some clones in this sample may be carry-over from other donors' samples. The chain employs TRBV27 and TRBJ1-1, with D unclear. Here the CDR3 DNA reads TGTGCCAGCAGTTTAAATGGACTCCCGCACACTGAAGCTTTCTTT. This translates into CASSLNGLPHTEAFF.